The 26 T cell receptor beta chains in this list originate from one sample, sequenced in a study of OX40 agonist ivuxolimab in advanced cancers. The library was built by means of the immunoSEQ multiplex PCR assay. TCRdb provides this immuneACCESS table in a form limited to in-frame rearrangements. Some clones are lacking; in checked studies, under half of them reflect an unresolved V gene, and why the rest are absent is not known. This sample is represented by some 62,000 clones; approximately 84% of them were singletons. In total, the top ten clones hold 9.8% of the sample. Source: CD4+ or CD8+ T cells sorted from blood, taken in a trial of the OX40 agonist ivuxolimab. These receptors all come from an adult with an advanced solid tumor such as melanoma, head and neck, liver or kidney cancer.

The CDR3 coding sequence is TGCGCCAGCAGAGATGCGGGGGCGCCAAGTACCGGGGAGCTGTTTTTT. It yields the protein CASRDAGAPSTGELFF. The chain recombines TRBV5-1 with TRBJ2-2; perhaps TRBD2 as D (7 bases). V gave up 5 bases and J gave up 5 bases, with 19 bases separating them. CDR1 is SGHRS and CDR2 is YFSETQ in the germline V gene. The CDR3 is 16 residues long.

This clone has a single count. The genes are TRBV19 and TRBJ1-2; D call uncertain. V gave up 5 bases and J gave up 4 bases, with 11 bases separating them. Germline CDR1 reads LNHDA; CDR2 reads SQIVND (reference sequence). The CDR3 is 13 amino acids. CDR3 coding DNA: TGTGCCAGTAGTCCCGACCCGTTCTATGGCTACACCTTC. This translates into CASSPDPFYGYTF.

This clone was seen more than once but under ten times. This chain connects TRBV2 to TRBJ1-2, with a tentative D call TRBD1 (5 bases). V was trimmed by 8 bases and J by 1 base, leaving 8 bases between them. Germline CDR1 reads SNHLY; CDR2 reads FYNNEI. This CDR3 region has 12 residues. DNA of the CDR3: TGTGCCAGCGGGGCGGATAACTATGGCTACACCTTC. Its translation is CASGADNYGYTF.

This clone turned up a few times. V usage is TRBV5-1 and J usage is TRBJ1-2; D uncertain. This CDR3 spans 13 amino acids. The germline V gene encodes CDR1 SGHRS and CDR2 YFSETQ. Trimming took 6 bases from V and 7 from J, leaving 16 bases between them. CDR3 sequence reads: CASTTDGEGGYTF. The CDR3 DNA sequence: TGCGCCAGCACAACAGACGGCGAAGGTGGCTACACCTTC.

Ten or more counts support this clone. The V call is TRBV5-6, the J call TRBJ2-1, with TRBD1 matching 8 bases. Germline assignment: CDR1 SGHDT and CDR2 YYEEEE. The CDR3 spans 16 residues. Losses at the gene ends were 1 base for V and 4 bases for J; bases not matched to a gene: 7. The CDR3: CASSLMNRGLYNEQFF. CDR3 coding DNA: TGTGCCAGCAGCTTGATGAACAGGGGGTTATACAATGAGCAGTTCTTC.

The rearrangement uses TRBV6-5 and TRBJ1-6, with 8 bases identical to TRBD1. Trimming removed 6 bases from V and 6 bases from J; junction bases left unmatched: 7. CDR1 MNHEY and CDR2 SVGAGI come from the germline V gene. CDR3 length: 15 residues. Here the CDR3 reads CASRTWTGSNSPLHF. CDR3 DNA: TGTGCCAGCAGAACCTGGACAGGGAGTAATTCACCCCTCCACTTT.

The V call is TRBV4-2, the J call TRBJ2-3, with D possibly matching TRBD2 (6 bases). V was trimmed by 0 bases and J by 0 bases, leaving 16 bases between them. From germline, CDR1 is LGHNA and CDR2 YNFKEQ. This CDR3 is 18 amino acids long. The CDR3 spells CASSQDPTGSGSTDTQYF. DNA of the CDR3: TGTGCCAGCAGCCAAGACCCTACCGGTAGCGGAAGCACAGATACGCAGTATTTT.

This clone occurred a few times. The chain couples TRBV7-3 to TRBJ2-3; 7 bases line up with TRBD2. Per the germline V gene, CDR1 is SGHTA and CDR2 is FQGTGA. This CDR3 spans 14 amino acids. Trimming removed 5 bases from V and 1 base from J; junction bases left unmatched: 3. CDR3 amino acids: CASSALAGTDTQYF. CDR3 DNA sequence: TGTGCCAGCAGCGCGCTAGCGGGCACAGATACGCAGTATTTT.

V usage is TRBV19 and J usage is TRBJ1-1; 7 positions agree with TRBD1. The CDR3 loop spans 16 amino acids. The V and J ends lost 3 bases and 3 bases, in that order; junction bases with no gene match: 10. The germline gives CDR1 LNHDA, CDR2 SQIVND (reference sequence). CDR3 sequence reads: CASSISGQSLYTEAFF. The CDR3, as DNA: TGTGCCAGTAGTATTTCGGGACAGTCTCTATACACTGAAGCTTTCTTT.

The chain recombines TRBV5-6 with TRBJ2-2; the match to TRBD2 covers 8 bases. Germline V CDR1 and CDR2: SGHDT, YYEEEE. The CDR3 spans 15 residues. Trimming removed 1 base from V and 4 bases from J; junction bases left unmatched: 3. The CDR3: CASSLSGRITGELFF. CDR3 DNA: TGTGCCAGCAGCTTGAGCGGGAGAATCACCGGGGAGCTGTTTTTT.

The V gene is TRBV5-4, the J gene TRBJ2-5; no clear D gene. Looked up from germline, CDR1 is SGHNT and CDR2 is YYREEE (reference sequence). CDR3 length: 12 amino acids. Deletions cut 0 bases from V and 2 bases from J, with 2 bases between. CDR3 nucleotide sequence: TGTGCCAGCAGCTTGGCGCAAGAGACCCAGTACTTC. Its protein product is CASSLAQETQYF. The whole variable domain, filled in from reference TRBV5-4 and TRBJ2-5, reads ETGVTQSPTHLIKTRGQQVTLRCSSQSGHNTVSWYQQALGQGPQFIFQYYREEENGRGNFPPRFSGLQFPNYSSELNVNALELDDSALYLCASSLAQETQYFGPGTRLLVL.

Concerning this clone itself: The sample carries other DNA sequences with the same CDR3. The chain couples TRBV9 to TRBJ1-5; possible D gene TRBD1, 6 bases. CDR3 length: 14 amino acids. The ends were cut back, 0 bases at V and 2 bases at J, with 6 bases in the middle. The germline CDR1 and CDR2 sequences are SGDLS and YYNGEE. CDR3 residues: CASSVAGGNQPQHF. For the CDR3, the DNA is TGTGCCAGCAGCGTAGCAGGGGGCAATCAGCCCCAGCATTTT.

The rearrangement links TRBV18 to TRBJ2-5; 8 bases map to TRBD1. V dropped 4 bases and J dropped 1; count of bases not matched to a gene: 8. The CDR3 extends over 16 amino acids. Germline V CDR1 and CDR2: KGHSH, LQKENI. The CDR3 reads CASSQTGGTFQETQYF. The CDR3 coding sequence is TGTGCCAGCTCACAAACAGGGGGAACCTTCCAAGAGACCCAGTACTTC.

The chain carries TRBV28 and TRBJ1-2; the match to TRBD1 covers 8 bases. Germline trimming cut 5 bases from V and 4 bases from J; bases unmatched to any gene: 15. This CDR3 region has 17 residues. CDR1 MDHEN and CDR2 SYDVKM come from the germline V gene. This chain's CDR3 is CASSPPGGQGAGYGYTF. The CDR3 DNA sequence: TGTGCCAGCAGTCCACCGGGAGGTCAGGGGGCTGGCTATGGCTACACCTTC.

The chain joins TRBV7-2 to TRBJ2-3; 7 bases are shared with TRBD1. V shed 7 bases and J 2 bases; nucleotides not matched to a gene: 9. This CDR3 has 15 residues. Germline V lookup: CDR1 SGHTA, CDR2 FQGNSA. Here the CDR3 DNA reads TGTGCCAGCACCGCCGACAGGGATAACACAGATACGCAGTATTTT. Protein: CASTADRDNTDTQYF.

V and J are TRBV6-6 and TRBJ1-4; perhaps TRBD1 as D (6 bases). This CDR3 comprises 15 residues. The V and J ends lost 5 bases and 0 bases respectively, with 10 bases between them. Per the germline V gene, CDR1 is MNHNY and CDR2 is SVGAGI (reference sequence). The CDR3 reads CASSRTAATNEKLFF. Here the CDR3 DNA reads TGTGCCAGCAGTCGGACAGCTGCAACTAATGAAAAACTGTTTTTT.

The V and J genes are TRBV15 and TRBJ1-2, with D uncertain. This CDR3 has 13 amino acids. V was clipped by 0 bases and J by 4 bases, with 6 bases between them. Looked up from germline, CDR1 is LNHNV and CDR2 is YYDKDF (reference sequence). CDR3 in DNA: TGTGCCACCAGCAGAGACAGTTTCTATGGCTACACCTTC. The encoded protein is CATSRDSFYGYTF.

This chain joins TRBV7-6 and TRBJ2-7, with a weak D call TRBD1 (6 bases). Germline V gene sequence: CDR1 SGHVS, CDR2 FNYEAQ. The CDR3 loop spans 15 amino acids. Between the trimmed V and J ends, which lost 5 bases and 0 bases, there was a span of 14 bases. The CDR3 DNA sequence: TGTGCCAGCAGCGAAACCGGACAGAGCTCCTACGAGCAGTACTTC. Encoded protein: CASSETGQSSYEQYF.

The V and J genes are TRBV6-6 and TRBJ1-5; D unclear. Germline V gives CDR1 MNHNY, CDR2 SVGAGI (reference sequence). CDR3 length: 15 residues. V lost 5 bases, J lost 1 base, and 12 bases lay in between. The CDR3 DNA reads TGTGCCAGCAGTCCCCGGGGAAGGAGCAATCAGCCCCAGCATTTT. Translating it yields CASSPRGRSNQPQHF.

This CDR3 reads CASSNRAGSPLHF. The CDR3 region has the DNA TGTGCCAGCAGCAACAGGGCTGGTTCACCCCTCCACTTT. V gene TRBV5-4 combines with J gene TRBJ1-6; the D gene is possibly TRBD1 (6 bases). The CDR3 consists of 13 residues. CDR1 SGHNT and CDR2 YYREEE come from the germline V gene (reference sequence). Trimming removed 4 bases from V and 9 bases from J, with 11 bases in between.

This clone is medium-sized within its sample. V is TRBV19 and J is TRBJ2-2; D might be TRBD1 (5 bases). Germline loops: CDR1 LNHDA, CDR2 SQIVND (reference sequence). The length of the CDR3 is 14 residues. V was shortened by 7 bases and J by 1 base, with 10 bases between the two germline ends. CDR3 bases: TGTGCCAGTAACCTGCAGGGGAACACCGGGGAGCTGTTTTTT. Amino acid sequence: CASNLQGNTGELFF. The whole variable domain, filled in from reference TRBV19 and TRBJ2-2, reads DGGITQSPKYLFRKEGQNVTLSCEQNLNHDAMYWYRQDPGQGLRLIYYSQIVNDFQKGDIAEGYSVSREKKESFPLTVTSAQKNPTAFYLCASNLQGNTGELFFGEGSRLTVL.

The genes are TRBV7-9 and TRBJ2-3, with 10 bases lining up with TRBD2. Germline V gene lookup returns CDR1 SEHNR and CDR2 FQNEAQ (reference sequence). V shed 0 bases, J shed 4 bases, and the junction held 7 bases outside the gene matches. This CDR3 contains 17 residues. In nucleotides, the CDR3 is TGTGCCAGCAGCTTAGCGCTTATAAGCGGGAGGGCAGATACGCAGTATTTT. Encoded protein: CASSLALISGRADTQYF.

V is TRBV11-2 and J is TRBJ1-3; weak D call: TRBD1 (5 bases). Trimming took 1 base from V and 6 from J, leaving 13 bases between them. The CDR3 has 15 amino acids. The germline CDR1 and CDR2 sequences are SGHAT and FQNNGV. CDR3 nucleotides: TGTGCCAGCAGCTTAGGGCCGGGGGTTATAAACACCATATATTTT. Translated: CASSLGPGVINTIYF.

The chain carries TRBV21-1 and TRBJ2-5; the table's D call, TRBD1, was not checked against the DNA. TRBV21-1 is a pseudogene segment. This CDR3 region has 17 residues. CDR3 coding DNA: TGTGCCAGCAGCAAAAGTGTGGGACAGGGGGATAAGGAGACCCAGTACTTC. It codes for CASSKSVGQGDKETQYF.

Here the CDR3 DNA reads TGCGCCAGCAGCTTCCAGGGGGCCGGCACTGAAGCTTTCTTT. Encoded protein: CASSFQGAGTEAFF. This chain joins TRBV5-1 and TRBJ1-1; 8 positions agree with TRBD1. This CDR3 is 14 amino acids long. V shed 2 bases and J 4 bases; nucleotides not matched to a gene: 4. Germline lookup yields CDR1 SGHRS and CDR2 YFSETQ.

The rearrangement links TRBV30 to TRBJ2-2; 10 bases map to TRBD2. J lost 0 bases, V lost 5 bases, and 0 bases had no gene match. Germline CDR1 GTSNPN, CDR2 SVGIG (reference sequence). The CDR3 contains 14 residues. As DNA, the CDR3 is TGTGCCTGGGGACTAGCGGCGAACACCGGGGAGCTGTTTTTT. It codes for CAWGLAANTGELFF.